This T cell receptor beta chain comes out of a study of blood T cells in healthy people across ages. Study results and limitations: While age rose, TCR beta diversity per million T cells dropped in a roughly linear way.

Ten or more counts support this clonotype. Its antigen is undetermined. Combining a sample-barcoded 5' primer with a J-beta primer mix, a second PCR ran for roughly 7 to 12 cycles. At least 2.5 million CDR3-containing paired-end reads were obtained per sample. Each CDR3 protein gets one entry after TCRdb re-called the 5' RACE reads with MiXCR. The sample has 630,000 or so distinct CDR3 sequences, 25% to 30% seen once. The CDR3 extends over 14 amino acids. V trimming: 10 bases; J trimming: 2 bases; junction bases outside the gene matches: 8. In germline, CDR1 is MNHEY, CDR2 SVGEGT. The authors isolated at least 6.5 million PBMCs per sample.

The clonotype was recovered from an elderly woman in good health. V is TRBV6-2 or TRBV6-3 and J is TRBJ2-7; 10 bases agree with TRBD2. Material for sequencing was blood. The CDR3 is CAIQLAGSTYEQYF. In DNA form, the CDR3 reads TGTGCCATACAACTAGCGGGGTCAACCTACGAGCAGTACTTC.